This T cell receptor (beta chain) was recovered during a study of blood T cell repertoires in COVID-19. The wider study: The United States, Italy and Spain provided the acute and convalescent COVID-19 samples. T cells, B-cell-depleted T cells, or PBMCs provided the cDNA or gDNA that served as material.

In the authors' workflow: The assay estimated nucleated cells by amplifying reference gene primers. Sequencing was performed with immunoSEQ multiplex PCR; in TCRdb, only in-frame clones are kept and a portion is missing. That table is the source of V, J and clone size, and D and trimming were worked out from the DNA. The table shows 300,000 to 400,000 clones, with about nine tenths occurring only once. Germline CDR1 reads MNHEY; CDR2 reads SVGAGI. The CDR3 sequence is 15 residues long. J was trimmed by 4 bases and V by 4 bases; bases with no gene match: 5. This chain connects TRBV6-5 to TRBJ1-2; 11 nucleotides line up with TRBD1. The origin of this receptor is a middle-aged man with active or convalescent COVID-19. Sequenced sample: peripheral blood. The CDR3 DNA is TGTGCCAGCAGTTCCCGGGACAGGGGGGGCTATGGCTACACCTTC. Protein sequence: CASSSRDRGGYGYTF.